This T cell receptor beta chain was recovered during a study of graft-versus-host responses after intestinal transplantation. The CDR3 covers 14 residues. V gave up 7 bases and J gave up 3 bases; unmatched junction bases: 9. The germline V gene has CDR1 MDHEN and CDR2 SYDVKM. Comments on this clone: As yet, its antigen is unknown.

Libraries were prepared by immunoSEQ multiplex PCR; TCRdb keeps only in-frame clonotypes and omits some of them. The sample includes about 100,000 clones, over 75% of them seen just once. The sample consisted of unstimulated CD4+ T cells sorted from spleen or lymph node cells, taken before transplant. This sequence was found in a human donor who was the organ donor for an intestinal transplant. The rearrangement joins TRBV28 to TRBJ2-7; 7 bases are a match to TRBD1. The CDR3 DNA sequence: TGTGCCAGCATGGCCGGGACAGCGCTCTACGAGCAGTACTTC. It codes for CASMAGTALYEQYF.